Below, 14 T cell receptor beta chains from the same sample are listed, as sequenced in a study of blood T cell repertoires in COVID-19. The protocol was immunoSEQ multiplex PCR, while the TCRdb copy is restricted to in-frame clones and leaves out a portion. Of approximately 210,000 clones listed, about 86% are singletons. The specimen sequenced was peripheral blood. The receptor source for this set is a man between 18 and 35 years old with active or convalescent COVID-19.

The chain joins TRBV6-5 to TRBJ1-4, with TRBD1 as a possible D gene (6 bases). This CDR3 is 15 amino acids long. Deletions cut 4 bases from V and 3 bases from J, with 12 bases between. Germline lookup yields CDR1 MNHEY and CDR2 SVGAGI. CDR3 nucleotide sequence: TGTGCCAGCAGTTCTGGGGGGGCCGCTAATGAAAAACTGTTTTTT. Residues: CASSSGGAANEKLFF.

The chain carries TRBV7-2 and TRBJ2-1, with 10 bases matching TRBD2. The CDR3 is 15 residues long. CDR1 SGHTA and CDR2 FQGNSA come from the germline V gene. Trimming cost V 2 bases and J 5 bases; bases outside gene matches: 3. The CDR3 region is CASSLTSGTNNEQFF. The CDR3, as DNA: TGTGCCAGCAGCTTAACTAGCGGGACGAACAATGAGCAGTTCTTC.

J is TRBJ1-1 and V is TRBV7-3; D possibly corresponds to TRBD1 (5 bases). The CDR3 is 15 amino acids. V lost 3 bases, J lost 5 bases, and 16 bases lay in between. Germline V gives CDR1 SGHTA, CDR2 FQGTGA. In nucleotides, the CDR3 is TGTGCCAGCAGCTTCGGGGGTGGGAGTACAACTGAAGCTTTCTTT. This encodes CASSFGGGSTTEAFF.

The genes are TRBV7-2 and TRBJ2-1; D not resolved. The CDR3 is made up of 13 amino acids. Germline V gene data show CDR1 as SGHTA and CDR2 as FQGNSA. Deletions cut 6 bases from V and 0 bases from J, with 6 bases between. The CDR3 bases are TGTGCCAGCAGTTTTAGCTCCTACAATGAGCAGTTCTTC. It encodes CASSFSSYNEQFF. Full variable domain (missing parts from reference TRBV7-2 and TRBJ2-1): GAGVSQSPSNKVTEKGKDVELRCDPISGHTALYWYRQSLGQGLEFLIYFQGNSAPDKSGLPSDRFSAERTGGSVSTLTIQRTQQEDSAVYLCASSFSSYNEQFFGPGTRLTVL.

The chain joins TRBV7-6 to TRBJ2-3, with TRBD1 matching 10 bases. From germline, CDR1 is SGHVS and CDR2 FNYEAQ. With V trimmed by 1 base and J by 1 base, 2 bases remained unmatched. The length of the CDR3 is 16 residues. CDR3 DNA: TGTGCCAGCAGCTTAGTAGGGACAGGGGGCACAGATACGCAGTATTTT. Translated: CASSLVGTGGTDTQYF.

The sample holds one count of this clone. The chain is built from TRBV27 and TRBJ1-5; maybe TRBD1 (6 bases). CDR3 length: 14 residues. Trimming pared 6 bases from V and 3 bases from J, leaving 12 bases between. Germline CDR1 MNHEY, CDR2 SMNVEV (reference sequence). The CDR3 coding sequence is TGTGCCAGCAGCAAAGGGGGAATCAATCAGCCCCAGCATTTT. Translated, it gives CASSKGGINQPQHF.

The chain recombines TRBV11-2 with TRBJ2-1; possible D gene TRBD2, 6 bases. This CDR3 has 16 amino acids. The V gene lost 1 base and the J gene lost 8 bases, with 18 bases spanning the gap. Per germline, CDR1 SGHAT and CDR2 FQNNGV. CDR3 sequence: CASSLVFTGDGDEQFF. The DNA for the CDR3 is TGTGCCAGCAGCTTAGTATTCACGGGAGACGGCGATGAGCAGTTCTTC.

This clone has only one observation. The rearrangement links TRBV5-4 to TRBJ2-1; weak D call: TRBD2 (5 bases). Germline CDR1 is SGHNT and CDR2 is YYREEE (reference sequence). This CDR3 has 13 residues. The ends were cut back, 1 base at V and 5 bases at J, with 7 bases in the middle. CDR3 sequence: CASSLRENNEQFF. The CDR3 nucleotides are TGTGCCAGCAGCTTGAGGGAGAACAATGAGCAGTTCTTC.

This chain links TRBV5-1 with TRBJ2-7; D remains ambiguous. V was clipped by 3 bases and J by 6 bases, with 13 bases between them. Germline V gene lookup returns CDR1 SGHRS and CDR2 YFSETQ. CDR3 length: 13 residues. This CDR3 is CASSSGSPGEQYF. The CDR3 bases are TGCGCCAGCAGCTCCGGGTCGCCCGGCGAGCAGTACTTC. The full variable domain, its missing parts supplied by reference TRBV5-1 and TRBJ2-7, is KAGVTQTPRYLIKTRGQQVTLSCSPISGHRSVSWYQQTPGQGLQFLFEYFSETQRNKGNFPGRFSGRQFSNSRSEMNVSTLELGDSALYLCASSSGSPGEQYFGPGTRLTVT.

J is TRBJ1-4 and V is TRBV29-1, with a possible D match to TRBD1 (6 bases). The CDR3 extends over 14 amino acids. Germline V gives CDR1 SQVTM, CDR2 ANQGSEA. Trimming stripped 6 bases from V and 4 bases from J, with 15 bases between. In DNA form, the CDR3 reads TGCAGCGTCGCGGAAATACAGGGTAATGAAAAACTGTTTTTT. Translating gives CSVAEIQGNEKLFF.

CDR3 sequence: CATSDPRQPNQPQHF. CDR3 DNA sequence: TGTGCCACCAGTGATCCGAGACAGCCGAATCAGCCCCAGCATTTT. This chain connects TRBV24-1 to TRBJ1-5; TRBD1 might be the D (5 bases). This CDR3 has 15 amino acids. Germline V CDR1 and CDR2: KGHDR, SFDVKD. The V end was cut by 3 bases, the J end by 4 bases, with 12 bases between.

This clone was picked up one time. The chain is built from TRBV10-3 and TRBJ2-2, with 14 bases that match TRBD2. With V trimmed by 3 bases and J by 8 bases, 8 bases remained unmatched. CDR1 ENHRY and CDR2 SYGVKD come from the germline V gene. This CDR3 contains 17 residues. This chain's CDR3 is CAISDAGTSGRGGELFF. The CDR3, as DNA: TGTGCCATCAGTGATGCGGGGACTAGCGGGAGAGGGGGGGAGCTGTTTTTT.

This clone was picked up a small number of times. The chain links TRBV7-9 to TRBJ1-2; D is ambiguous. V was shortened by 5 bases and J by 5 bases, with 15 bases between the two germline ends. Germline V gene data show CDR1 as SEHNR and CDR2 as FQNEAQ (reference sequence). The length of the CDR3 is 14 residues. Here the CDR3 DNA reads TGTGCCAGCAGCCCCGACACCCCCTCTTATGGCTACACCTTC. Protein: CASSPDTPSYGYTF. The full variable domain, in which reference TRBV7-9 and TRBJ1-2 provide the parts outside the CDR3, is DTGVSQNPRHKITKRGQNVTFRCDPISEHNRLYWYRQTLGQGPEFLTYFQNEAQLEKSRLLSDRFSAERPKGSFSTLEIQRTEQGDSAMYLCASSPDTPSYGYTFGSGTRLTVV.

The chain joins TRBV5-1 to TRBJ2-5; weak D call: TRBD1 (7 bases). The CDR3 extends over 13 amino acids. Trimming shortened V by 3 bases and J by 2 bases, and 8 bases separated the two germline ends. The germline V gene encodes CDR1 SGHRS and CDR2 YFSETQ. The CDR3 spells CASSSGGQETQYF. The CDR3 bases are TGCGCCAGCAGCTCAGGGGGGCAAGAGACCCAGTACTTC.